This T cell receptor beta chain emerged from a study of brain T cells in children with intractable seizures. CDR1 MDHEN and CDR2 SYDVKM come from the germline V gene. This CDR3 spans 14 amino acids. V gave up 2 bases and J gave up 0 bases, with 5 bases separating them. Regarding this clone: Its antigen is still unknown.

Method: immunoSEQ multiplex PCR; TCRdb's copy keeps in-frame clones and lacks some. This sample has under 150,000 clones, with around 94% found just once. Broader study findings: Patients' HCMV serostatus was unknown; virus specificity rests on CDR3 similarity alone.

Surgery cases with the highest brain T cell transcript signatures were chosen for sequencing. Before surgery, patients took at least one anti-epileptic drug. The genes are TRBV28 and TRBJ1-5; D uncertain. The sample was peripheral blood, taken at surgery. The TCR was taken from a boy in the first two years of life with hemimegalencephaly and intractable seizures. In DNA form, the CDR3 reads TGTGCCAGCAGTTTACCGCCTAGCAATCAGCCCCAGCATTTT. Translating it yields CASSLPPSNQPQHF.